These 26 T cell receptor beta chains originate from one sample sequenced in a study of control samples from healthy donors and cancer patients (dated by TCRdb to 2018 to 2020). Libraries were constructed by the immunoSEQ multiplex PCR assay. Drawn from immuneACCESS, this table holds only the in-frame rearrangements with V and J called that TCRdb kept. Clones are partly lost; checked studies trace under half to an unresolved V gene and leave the rest unexplained. The sample includes around 74,000 clones, with 92% observed a single time. The ten largest clones represent almost 6% of the sample. Sequences were obtained from blood. Receptors originate from a woman aged 55-75 years in good health.

The CDR3 DNA reads as TGTGCCATCCCTAGCGGGAGTGGGGCCAACGTCCTGACTTTC. Translating it yields CAIPSGSGANVLTF. This rearrangement joins TRBV6-5 to TRBJ2-6; 10 positions match TRBD2. CDR3 length: 14 residues. V was pared by 10 bases and J by 3 bases, with 3 bases of the junction left unmatched. Looked up from germline, CDR1 is MNHEY and CDR2 is SVGAGI.

The V and J genes are TRBV12-3 or TRBV12-4 and TRBJ2-2, with a weak D call TRBD1 (6 bases). The length of the CDR3 is 13 residues. Trimming pared 6 bases from V and 8 bases from J, leaving 13 bases between. Written as DNA, the CDR3 is TGTGCCAGCAGCCGACAGGAAATTGGGGAGCTGTTTTTT. Translation: CASSRQEIGELFF.

The chain combines TRBV3-1 (or the pseudogene TRBV3-2) with TRBJ2-7, with D possibly TRBD1 on 5 matching bases. CDR1 and CDR2 (germline): LGHDT, YNNKEL (reference sequence). Trimming left V 0 bases short and J 9 bases short, with 18 bases between. This CDR3 region has 15 residues. CDR3 nucleotides: TGTGCCAGCAGCCAAGAATTTAGGGGTCCTACGGGGCAGTACTTC. Translation gives CASSQEFRGPTGQYF.

The rearrangement joins TRBV5-1 to TRBJ2-2; TRBD2 aligns across 12 bases. The V gene's germline CDR1 is SGHRS and CDR2 YFSETQ. The CDR3 has 15 amino acids. V trimming: 4 bases; J trimming: 7 bases; junction bases outside the gene matches: 5. CDR3 sequence reads: CASSQLAGGDGELFF. The CDR3 DNA follows: TGCGCCAGCAGCCAGCTAGCGGGAGGGGACGGGGAGCTGTTTTTT.

This clone was counted a single time. The chain combines TRBV19 with TRBJ2-3, with D perhaps TRBD2 (6 bases). V gave up 9 bases and J gave up 2 bases, with 12 bases separating them. CDR1 and CDR2 from the germline V gene are LNHDA and SQIVND (reference sequence). The CDR3 runs to 13 residues. The CDR3 sequence is CASGGVNTDTQYF. The CDR3 DNA follows: TGTGCCAGCGGGGGTGTGAACACAGATACGCAGTATTTT. The complete variable domain, with remaining parts taken from reference TRBV19 and TRBJ2-3, reads DGGITQSPKYLFRKEGQNVTLSCEQNLNHDAMYWYRQDPGQGLRLIYYSQIVNDFQKGDIAEGYSVSREKKESFPLTVTSAQKNPTAFYLCASGGVNTDTQYFGPGTRLTVL.

This chain links TRBV29-1 with TRBJ2-5, with D possibly matching TRBD1 (6 bases). With 0 bases removed from V and 3 bases from J, the gap between germline ends came to 14 bases. Germline values: CDR1 SQVTM, CDR2 ANQGSEA. CDR3 length: 15 residues. In nucleotides, the CDR3 is TGCAGCGTTGAAGATACCCGCGGACAGAAAGAGACCCAGTACTTC. It codes for CSVEDTRGQKETQYF.

This sequence joins TRBV29-1 and TRBJ2-3; the match to TRBD2 covers 11 bases. Germline CDR1 is SQVTM and CDR2 is ANQGSEA. The CDR3 extends over 17 amino acids. V was pared by 6 bases and J by 2 bases, with 13 bases of the junction left unmatched. As DNA, the CDR3 is TGCAGCGTAGAAACCGGACTAGCGGGTGGGAACACAGATACGCAGTATTTT. As protein: CSVETGLAGGNTDTQYF.

The V call is TRBV20-1, the J call TRBJ1-5; D is unclear. CDR3 length equals 12 residues. In germline, CDR1 is DFQATT, CDR2 SNEGSKA (reference sequence). V lost 3 bases and J lost 7, with 10 bases in between. CDR3: CSASPLSQPQHF. The CDR3 nucleotides read TGCAGTGCTAGTCCGTTGAGCCAGCCCCAGCATTTT.

The chain carries TRBV19 and TRBJ1-5; 11 nucleotides line up with TRBD1. Losses at the gene ends were 6 bases for V and 3 bases for J; bases not matched to a gene: 4. This CDR3 contains 15 residues. Germline loops: CDR1 LNHDA, CDR2 SQIVND (reference sequence). This chain's CDR3 is CASRDRGRINQPQHF. Here the CDR3 DNA reads TGTGCCAGTAGGGACAGGGGGCGAATCAATCAGCCCCAGCATTTT.

The chain is built from TRBV4-2 and TRBJ1-1; D is undetermined. CDR3 size: 13 residues. Germline CDR1 is LGHNA and CDR2 is YNFKEQ. The V end was cut by 0 bases, the J end by 4 bases, with 6 bases between. Here the CDR3 reads CASSQDLSTEAFF. CDR3 DNA sequence: TGTGCCAGCAGCCAAGACCTCAGCACTGAAGCTTTCTTT.

This clone is termed medium-sized. The same CDR3 arises from other DNA sequences in this sample as well. V gene TRBV30 combines with J gene TRBJ2-7, with 12 positions matching TRBD2. The V gene's germline CDR1 is GTSNPN and CDR2 SVGIG (reference sequence). CDR3 size: 14 residues. The junction had 0 bases not matched to a gene; V was cut back by 3 bases and J by 0 bases. DNA of the CDR3: TGTGCCTGGAGGACTAGCGGGAGCTCCTACGAGCAGTACTTC. Translation: CAWRTSGSSYEQYF.

The chain combines TRBV24-1 with TRBJ2-5, with D hard to call. This CDR3 is built from 13 residues. V was trimmed by 12 bases and J by 5 bases, leaving 18 bases between them. CDR1 is KGHDR and CDR2 is SFDVKD in the germline V gene. This chain's CDR3 is CASQMVGAETQYF. The CDR3 nucleotides read TGTGCCTCCCAGATGGTGGGCGCGGAGACCCAGTACTTC.

The V gene is TRBV30, the J gene TRBJ2-4, with 7 bases matching TRBD1. V gave up 4 bases and J gave up 0 bases; unmatched junction bases: 6. This CDR3 contains 15 residues. Germline loops: CDR1 GTSNPN, CDR2 SVGIG (reference sequence). CDR3 loop: CAWKGATLAKNIQYF. In DNA, the CDR3 is TGTGCCTGGAAGGGGGCAACTCTAGCCAAAAACATTCAGTACTTC.

This clone was observed once. This sequence joins TRBV6-5 and TRBJ2-1, with 14 positions matching TRBD2. This CDR3 contains 15 residues. With V trimmed by 8 bases and J by 7 bases, 7 bases remained unmatched. The germline CDR1 and CDR2 sequences are MNHEY and SVGAGI. The CDR3 is CASLHGTSGSNEQFF. DNA for the CDR3: TGTGCCAGCCTCCATGGGACTAGCGGGAGTAATGAGCAGTTCTTC.

This chain joins TRBV18 and TRBJ1-5, with 10 bases aligning to TRBD1. Germline V gene data show CDR1 as KGHSH and CDR2 as LQKENI. The V segment lost 2 bases and the J segment 5 bases; nucleotides outside the gene matches: 3. The CDR3 is made up of 15 amino acids. The CDR3: CASSPGGQGHQPQHF. CDR3 nucleotide sequence: TGTGCCAGCTCACCAGGGGGACAGGGGCATCAGCCCCAGCATTTT.

The rearrangement links TRBV10-3 to TRBJ2-1; TRBD2 aligns across 8 bases. Germline V CDR1 and CDR2: ENHRY, SYGVKD. This CDR3 has 13 amino acids. V lost 8 bases, J lost 10 bases, and 10 bases stayed unmatched. The CDR3 bases are TGTGCCATCCGCAGCGGGAGTATTAACGAGCAGTTCTTC. This gives the protein CAIRSGSINEQFF.

The chain couples TRBV5-6 to TRBJ2-7; tentative D call: TRBD1 (5 bases). Germline CDR1 and CDR2: SGHDT and YYEEEE. This CDR3 region has 15 residues. The ends were cut back, 0 bases at V and 2 bases at J, with 12 bases in the middle. The CDR3 sequence: CASSLDATEAYEQYF. The CDR3 DNA is TGTGCCAGCAGCTTGGATGCGACAGAGGCCTACGAGCAGTACTTC. The variable domain in full, completed from reference TRBV5-6 and TRBJ2-7, reads DAGVTQSPTHLIKTRGQQVTLRCSPKSGHDTVSWYQQALGQGPQFIFQYYEEEERQRGNFPDRFSGHQFPNYSSELNVNALLLGDSALYLCASSLDATEAYEQYFGPGTRLTVT.

Comments on this clone: This same CDR3 is encoded by further DNA sequences in the sample. V usage is TRBV28 and J usage is TRBJ2-5; D is perhaps TRBD2 (5 bases). V dropped 6 bases and J dropped 2 bases, with 10 bases sitting between them. The germline gives CDR1 MDHEN, CDR2 SYDVKM. This CDR3 region has 13 residues. The CDR3 nucleotides read TGTGCCAGCAGCCCTGGACTTCAAGAGACCCAGTACTTC. Translating gives CASSPGLQETQYF.

Only one count was recorded for this clone. The chain joins TRBV7-3 to TRBJ2-7; D possibly matches TRBD1 or TRBD2 (7 bases each). The CDR3 extends over 13 amino acids. V shed 4 bases and J shed 5 bases, with 12 bases lying between them. Germline V gene data show CDR1 as SGHTA and CDR2 as FQGTGA. This CDR3 is CASSSRGGDEQYF. The CDR3 DNA reads as TGTGCCAGCAGCTCCAGGGGGGGGGACGAGCAGTACTTC.

The chain is built from TRBV10-3 and TRBJ2-7; D may be TRBD1 (5 bases). The V end lost 4 bases, the J end lost 4 bases, and 8 bases lay between the germline ends. CDR3 length: 12 amino acids. Germline V gene lookup returns CDR1 ENHRY and CDR2 SYGVKD. The CDR3 spells CAISVRGYEQYF. The CDR3 DNA is TGTGCCATCAGTGTTAGGGGTTACGAGCAGTACTTC.

This chain connects TRBV6-1 to TRBJ2-3, with D perhaps being TRBD1 or TRBD2 (6 bases each). V was cut by 0 bases and J by 4 bases, with 11 bases left in between. The CDR3 has 15 residues. The V gene's germline CDR1 is MNHNS and CDR2 SASEGT. The CDR3 protein is CASSEALGGSDTQYF. CDR3 nucleotides: TGTGCCAGCAGTGAAGCTCTAGGGGGGTCAGATACGCAGTATTTT.

J is TRBJ2-3 and V is TRBV11-2; tentatively, D is TRBD2 (6 bases). V shed 0 bases and J shed 4 bases, with 11 bases lying between them. The CDR3 totals 15 residues. Per the germline V gene, CDR1 is SGHAT and CDR2 is FQNNGV. CDR3 sequence reads: CASSLEEGGADTQYF. The CDR3 DNA reads TGTGCCAGCAGCTTAGAGGAGGGAGGAGCAGATACGCAGTATTTT.

The chain uses TRBV24-1 and TRBJ2-3, with 11 nucleotides matching TRBD2. The V gene's germline CDR1 is KGHDR and CDR2 SFDVKD. The J segment lost 3 bases and the V segment lost 4 bases, leaving 5 bases of the junction unmatched. CDR3 length: 16 amino acids. The CDR3 DNA reads as TGTGCCACCAGTGAAAGACTAGCGGGACGGACAGATACGCAGTATTTT. Translating gives CATSERLAGRTDTQYF.

On this clone itself: In the same sample, other DNA sequences code for this CDR3. V and J are TRBV28 and TRBJ1-2; D might be TRBD1 (6 bases). Trimming took off 2 bases at V and 2 bases at J, with 6 bases between the two ends. In germline, CDR1 is MDHEN, CDR2 SYDVKM. This CDR3 is 13 amino acids long. CDR3 nucleotides: TGTGCCAGCAGTTTAGGACAGAACTATGGCTACACCTTC. This encodes CASSLGQNYGYTF.

The V and J genes are TRBV3-1 (or the pseudogene TRBV3-2) and TRBJ2-3, with D perhaps TRBD2 (6 bases). Germline CDR1 and CDR2: LGHDT and YNNKEL (reference sequence). V dropped 2 bases and J dropped 1 base, with 13 bases sitting between them. The CDR3 is 16 residues long. The CDR3 region is CASSQFYGSGTDTQYF. The CDR3 bases are TGTGCCAGCAGCCAATTTTACGGGAGTGGCACAGATACGCAGTATTTT.

In this sample, this clone turned up a few times. V usage is TRBV19 and J usage is TRBJ1-2, with D uncertain. The CDR3 loop spans 13 amino acids. CDR1 and CDR2 from the germline V gene are LNHDA and SQIVND (reference sequence). Trimming took 4 bases from V and 3 from J, leaving 9 bases between them. DNA of the CDR3: TGTGCCAGTAGTAGAAGTGTGGACTATGGCTACACCTTC. Amino acids: CASSRSVDYGYTF.